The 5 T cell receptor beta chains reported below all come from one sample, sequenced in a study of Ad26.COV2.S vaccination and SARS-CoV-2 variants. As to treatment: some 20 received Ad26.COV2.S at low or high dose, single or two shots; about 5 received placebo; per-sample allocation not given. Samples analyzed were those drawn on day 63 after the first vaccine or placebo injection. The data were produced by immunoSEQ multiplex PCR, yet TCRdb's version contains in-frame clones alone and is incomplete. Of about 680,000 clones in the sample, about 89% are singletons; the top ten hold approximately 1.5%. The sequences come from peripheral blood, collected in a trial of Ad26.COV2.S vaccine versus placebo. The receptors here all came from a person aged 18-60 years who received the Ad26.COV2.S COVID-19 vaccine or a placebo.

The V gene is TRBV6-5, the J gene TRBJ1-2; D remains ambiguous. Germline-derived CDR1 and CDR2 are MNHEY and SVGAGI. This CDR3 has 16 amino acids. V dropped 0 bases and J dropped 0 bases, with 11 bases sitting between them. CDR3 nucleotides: TGTGCCAGCAGTTACTCGAGTATCGGGGCTAACTATGGCTACACCTTC. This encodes CASSYSSIGANYGYTF.

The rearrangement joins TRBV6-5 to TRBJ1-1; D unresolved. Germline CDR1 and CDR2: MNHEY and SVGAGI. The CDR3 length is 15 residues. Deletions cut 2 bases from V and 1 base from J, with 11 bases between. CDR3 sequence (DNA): TGTGCCAGCAGTTACGGACCGTTGCCGAACACTGAAGCTTTCTTT. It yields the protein CASSYGPLPNTEAFF.

The CDR3 nucleotides read TGTGCCAGCAGCCTACGGGAACAGTATGAGCCGGAAAAACTGTTTTTT. Translating gives CASSLREQYEPEKLFF. The V call is TRBV7-2, the J call TRBJ1-4; D call uncertain. V was shortened by 5 bases and J by 8 bases, with 21 bases between the two germline ends. Looked up from germline, CDR1 is SGHTA and CDR2 is FQGNSA. The CDR3 totals 16 residues. The variable domain in full, completed from reference TRBV7-2 and TRBJ1-4, reads GAGVSQSPSNKVTEKGKDVELRCDPISGHTALYWYRQSLGQGLEFLIYFQGNSAPDKSGLPSDRFSAERTGGSVSTLTIQRTQQEDSAVYLCASSLREQYEPEKLFFGSGTQLSVL.

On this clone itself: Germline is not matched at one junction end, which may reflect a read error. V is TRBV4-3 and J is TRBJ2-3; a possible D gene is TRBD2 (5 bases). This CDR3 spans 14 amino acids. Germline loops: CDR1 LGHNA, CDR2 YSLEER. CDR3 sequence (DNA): TGCGCCAGCAGTCAAGCGGTGGTCACAGATACGCAGTATTTT. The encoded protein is CASSQAVVTDTQYF.

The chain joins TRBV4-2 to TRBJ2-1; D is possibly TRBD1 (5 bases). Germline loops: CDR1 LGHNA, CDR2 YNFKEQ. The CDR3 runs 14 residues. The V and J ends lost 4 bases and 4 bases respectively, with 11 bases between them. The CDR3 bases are TGTGCCAGCAGCCCGCCAGGGTCGTACAATGAGCAGTTCTTC. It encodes CASSPPGSYNEQFF.